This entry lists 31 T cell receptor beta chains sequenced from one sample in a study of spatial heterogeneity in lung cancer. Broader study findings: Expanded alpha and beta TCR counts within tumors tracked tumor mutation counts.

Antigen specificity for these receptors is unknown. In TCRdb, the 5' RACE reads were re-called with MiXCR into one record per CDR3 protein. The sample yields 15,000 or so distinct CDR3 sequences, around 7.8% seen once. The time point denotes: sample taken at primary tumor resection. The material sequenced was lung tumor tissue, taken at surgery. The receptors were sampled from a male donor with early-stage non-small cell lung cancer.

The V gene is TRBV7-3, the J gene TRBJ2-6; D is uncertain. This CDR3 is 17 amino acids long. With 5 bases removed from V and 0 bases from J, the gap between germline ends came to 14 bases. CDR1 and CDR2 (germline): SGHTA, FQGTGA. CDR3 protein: CASSAQILGSGANVLTF. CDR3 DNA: TGTGCCAGCAGCGCTCAAATTTTAGGCTCTGGGGCCAACGTCCTGACTTTC.

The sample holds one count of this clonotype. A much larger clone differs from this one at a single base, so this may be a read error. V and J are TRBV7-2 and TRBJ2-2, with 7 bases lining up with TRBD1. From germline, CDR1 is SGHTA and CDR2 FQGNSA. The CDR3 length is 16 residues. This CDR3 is CASRIGATGTTAELFF. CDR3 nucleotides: TGTGCCAGCCGAATAGGTGCGACAGGGACCACCGCGGAGCTGTTTTTT.

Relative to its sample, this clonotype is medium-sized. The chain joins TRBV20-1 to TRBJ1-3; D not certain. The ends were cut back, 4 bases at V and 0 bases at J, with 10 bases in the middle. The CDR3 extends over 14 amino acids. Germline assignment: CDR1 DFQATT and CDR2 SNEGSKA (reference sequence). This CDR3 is CSATDRSSGNTIYF. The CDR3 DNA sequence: TGCAGTGCTACCGACCGAAGCTCTGGAAACACCATATATTTT.

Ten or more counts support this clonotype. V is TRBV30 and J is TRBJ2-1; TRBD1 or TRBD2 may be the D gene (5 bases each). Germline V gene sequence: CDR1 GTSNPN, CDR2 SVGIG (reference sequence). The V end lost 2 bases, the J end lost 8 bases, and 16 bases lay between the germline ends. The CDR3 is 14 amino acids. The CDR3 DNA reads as TGTGCCTGGAGTCCGGGACGGGGAAACGATGAGCAGTTCTTC. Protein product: CAWSPGRGNDEQFF.

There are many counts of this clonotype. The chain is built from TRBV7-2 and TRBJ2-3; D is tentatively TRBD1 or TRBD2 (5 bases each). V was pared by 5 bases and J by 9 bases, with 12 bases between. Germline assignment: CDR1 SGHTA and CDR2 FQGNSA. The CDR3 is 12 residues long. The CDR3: CASSGGGETQYF. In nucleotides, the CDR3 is TGTGCCAGCAGCGGGGGTGGAGAAACGCAGTATTTT.

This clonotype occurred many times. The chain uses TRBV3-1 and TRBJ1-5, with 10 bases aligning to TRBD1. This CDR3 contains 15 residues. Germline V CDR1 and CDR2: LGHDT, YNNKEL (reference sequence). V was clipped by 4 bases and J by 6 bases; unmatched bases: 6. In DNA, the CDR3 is TGTGCCAGCAGCCGGACAGGGGGGATTGGTCAGCCCCAGCATTTT. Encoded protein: CASSRTGGIGQPQHF.

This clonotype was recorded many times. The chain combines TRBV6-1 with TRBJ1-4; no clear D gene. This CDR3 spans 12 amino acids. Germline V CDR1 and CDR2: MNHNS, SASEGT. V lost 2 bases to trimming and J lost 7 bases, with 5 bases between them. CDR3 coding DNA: TGTGCCAGCAGTGAATGGAGTGAAAAACTGTTTTTT. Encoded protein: CASSEWSEKLFF.

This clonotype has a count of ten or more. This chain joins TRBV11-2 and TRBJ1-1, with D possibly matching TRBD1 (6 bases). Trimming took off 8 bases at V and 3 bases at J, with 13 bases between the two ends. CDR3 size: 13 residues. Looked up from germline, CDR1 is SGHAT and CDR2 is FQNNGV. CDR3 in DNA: TGTGCCAGCGGATACAGGGTTGACACTGAAGCTTTCTTT. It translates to CASGYRVDTEAFF.

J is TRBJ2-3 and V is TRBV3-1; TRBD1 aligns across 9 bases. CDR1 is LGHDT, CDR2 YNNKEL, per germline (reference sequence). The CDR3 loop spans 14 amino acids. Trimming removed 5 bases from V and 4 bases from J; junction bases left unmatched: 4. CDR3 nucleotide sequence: TGTGCCAGCAGCAGGGGACAGGGACCAGATACGCAGTATTTT. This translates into CASSRGQGPDTQYF.

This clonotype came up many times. CDR3 DNA: TGTGCCAGCAGTGTCCTCCGGGGATCCACCGGGGAGCTGTTTTTT. Protein product: CASSVLRGSTGELFF. The genes are TRBV2 and TRBJ2-2; D perhaps matches TRBD2 (5 bases). Germline V gives CDR1 SNHLY, CDR2 FYNNEI. The CDR3 totals 15 residues. Trimming removed 4 bases from V and 4 bases from J, with 13 bases in between.

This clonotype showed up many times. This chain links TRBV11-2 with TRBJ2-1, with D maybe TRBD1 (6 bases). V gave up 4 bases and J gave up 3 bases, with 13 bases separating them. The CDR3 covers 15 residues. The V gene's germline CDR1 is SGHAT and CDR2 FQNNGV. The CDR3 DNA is TGTGCCAGCAGCTCCCGAAGGGGGATCTACAATGAGCAGTTCTTC. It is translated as CASSSRRGIYNEQFF.

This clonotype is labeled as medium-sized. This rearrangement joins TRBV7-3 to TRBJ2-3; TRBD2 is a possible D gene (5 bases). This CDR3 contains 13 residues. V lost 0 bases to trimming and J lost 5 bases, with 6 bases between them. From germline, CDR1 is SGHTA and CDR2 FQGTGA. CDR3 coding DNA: TGTGCCAGCAGCTTAACGGGAGAAGATACGCAGTATTTT. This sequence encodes CASSLTGEDTQYF.

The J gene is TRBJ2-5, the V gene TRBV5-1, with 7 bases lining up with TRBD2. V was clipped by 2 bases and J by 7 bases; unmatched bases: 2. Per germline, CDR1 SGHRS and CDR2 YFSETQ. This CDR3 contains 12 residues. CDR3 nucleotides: TGCGCCAGCAGCTTCGGGGAGGGGACCCAGTACTTC. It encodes CASSFGEGTQYF.

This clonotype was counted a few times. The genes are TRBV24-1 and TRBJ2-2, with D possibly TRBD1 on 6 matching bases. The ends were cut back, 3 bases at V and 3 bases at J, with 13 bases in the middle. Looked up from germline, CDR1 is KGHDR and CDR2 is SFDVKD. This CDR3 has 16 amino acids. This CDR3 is CATSDPDDRHTGELFF. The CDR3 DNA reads TGTGCCACCAGTGATCCCGATGACAGGCACACCGGGGAGCTGTTTTTT.

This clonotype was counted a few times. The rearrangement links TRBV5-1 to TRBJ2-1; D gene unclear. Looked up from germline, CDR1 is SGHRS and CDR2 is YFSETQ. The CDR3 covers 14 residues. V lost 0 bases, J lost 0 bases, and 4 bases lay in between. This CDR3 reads CASSLGSSYNEQFF. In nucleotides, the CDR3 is TGCGCCAGCAGCTTGGGCAGCTCCTACAATGAGCAGTTCTTC.

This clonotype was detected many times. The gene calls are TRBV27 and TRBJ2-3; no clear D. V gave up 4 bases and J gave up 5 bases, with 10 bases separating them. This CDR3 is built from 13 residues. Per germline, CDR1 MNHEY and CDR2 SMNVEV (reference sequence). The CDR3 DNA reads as TGTGCCAGCAGTTCTCCATTCCTAGATACGCAGTATTTT. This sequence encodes CASSSPFLDTQYF.

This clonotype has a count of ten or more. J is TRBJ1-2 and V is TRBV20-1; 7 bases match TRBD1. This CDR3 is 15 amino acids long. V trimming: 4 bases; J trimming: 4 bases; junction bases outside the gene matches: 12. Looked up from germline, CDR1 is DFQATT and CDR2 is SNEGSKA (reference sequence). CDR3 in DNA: TGCAGTGCTAATGGGGAGGGCAGGGGGAGCTATGGCTACACCTTC. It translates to CSANGEGRGSYGYTF.

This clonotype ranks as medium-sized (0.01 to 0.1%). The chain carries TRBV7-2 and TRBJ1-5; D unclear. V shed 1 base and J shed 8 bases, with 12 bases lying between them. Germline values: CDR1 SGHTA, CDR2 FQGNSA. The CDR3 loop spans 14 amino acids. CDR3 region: CASSLEGLGKPQHF. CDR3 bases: TGTGCCAGCAGCTTAGAAGGCCTGGGGAAGCCCCAGCATTTT.

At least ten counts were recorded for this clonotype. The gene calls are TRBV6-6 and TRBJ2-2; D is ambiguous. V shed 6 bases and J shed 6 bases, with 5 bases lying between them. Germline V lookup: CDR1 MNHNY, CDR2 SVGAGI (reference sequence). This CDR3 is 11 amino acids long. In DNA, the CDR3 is TGTGCCAGCAGAGACCCCGGGGAGCTGTTTTTT. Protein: CASRDPGELFF.

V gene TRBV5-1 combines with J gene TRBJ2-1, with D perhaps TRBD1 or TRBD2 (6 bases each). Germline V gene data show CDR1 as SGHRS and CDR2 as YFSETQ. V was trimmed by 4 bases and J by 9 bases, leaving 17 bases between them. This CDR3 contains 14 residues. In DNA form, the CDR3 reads TGCGCCAGCAGCCCCCCTCTGGAGGGGGTTGAGCAGTTCTTC. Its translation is CASSPPLEGVEQFF. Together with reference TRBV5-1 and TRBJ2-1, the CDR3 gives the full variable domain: KAGVTQTPRYLIKTRGQQVTLSCSPISGHRSVSWYQQTPGQGLQFLFEYFSETQRNKGNFPGRFSGRQFSNSRSEMNVSTLELGDSALYLCASSPPLEGVEQFFGPGTRLTVL.

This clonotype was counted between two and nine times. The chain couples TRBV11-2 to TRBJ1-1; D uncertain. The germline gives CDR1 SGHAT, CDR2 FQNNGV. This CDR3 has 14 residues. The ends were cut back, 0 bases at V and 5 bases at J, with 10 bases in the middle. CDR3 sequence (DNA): TGTGCCAGCAGCTTAGATAGCAAGGCGACTGAAGCTTTCTTT. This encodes CASSLDSKATEAFF.

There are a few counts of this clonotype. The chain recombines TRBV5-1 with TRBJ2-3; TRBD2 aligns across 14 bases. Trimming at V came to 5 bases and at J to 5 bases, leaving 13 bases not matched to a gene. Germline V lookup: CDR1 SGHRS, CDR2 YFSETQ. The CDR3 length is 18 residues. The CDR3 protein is CASSSGQVGLAGGDTQYF. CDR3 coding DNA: TGCGCCAGCAGTTCGGGACAGGTCGGACTAGCGGGAGGAGATACGCAGTATTTT.

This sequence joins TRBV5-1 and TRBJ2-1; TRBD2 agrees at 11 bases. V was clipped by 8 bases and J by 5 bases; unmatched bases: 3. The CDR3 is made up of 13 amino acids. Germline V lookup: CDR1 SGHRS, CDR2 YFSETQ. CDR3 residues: CASSGGAHNEQFF. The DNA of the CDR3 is TGCGCCAGTAGCGGGGGGGCCCACAATGAGCAGTTCTTC.

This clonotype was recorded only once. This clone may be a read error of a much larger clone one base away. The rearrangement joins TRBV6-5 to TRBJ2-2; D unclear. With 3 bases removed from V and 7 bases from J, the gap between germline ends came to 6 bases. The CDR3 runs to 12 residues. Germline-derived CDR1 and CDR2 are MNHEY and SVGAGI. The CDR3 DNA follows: TGTGCCAGCAGTTATCGGTACGGGGAGCTGTTTTTT. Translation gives CASSYRYGELFF.

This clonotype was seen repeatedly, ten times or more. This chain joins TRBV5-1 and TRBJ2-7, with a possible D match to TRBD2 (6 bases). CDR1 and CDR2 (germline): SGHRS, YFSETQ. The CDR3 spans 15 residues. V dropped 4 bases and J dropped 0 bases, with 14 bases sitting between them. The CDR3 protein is CASSPRAGSSYEQYF. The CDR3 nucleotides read TGCGCCAGCAGCCCTAGGGCGGGGAGCTCCTACGAGCAGTACTTC.

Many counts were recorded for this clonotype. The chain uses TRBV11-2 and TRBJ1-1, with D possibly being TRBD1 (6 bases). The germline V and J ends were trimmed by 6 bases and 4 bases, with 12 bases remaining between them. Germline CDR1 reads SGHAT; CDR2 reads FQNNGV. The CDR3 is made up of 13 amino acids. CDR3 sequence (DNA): TGTGCCAGCAGTAGGGGGGGGCTCACTGAAGCTTTCTTT. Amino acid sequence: CASSRGGLTEAFF.

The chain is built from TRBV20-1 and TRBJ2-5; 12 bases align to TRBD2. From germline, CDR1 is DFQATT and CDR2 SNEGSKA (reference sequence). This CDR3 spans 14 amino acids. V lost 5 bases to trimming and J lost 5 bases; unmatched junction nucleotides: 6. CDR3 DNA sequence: TGCAGTGCTGTCTCAACTAGCGGGGGGGAGACCCAGTACTTC. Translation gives CSAVSTSGGETQYF.

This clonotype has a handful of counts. This CDR3 is CASSSGTVNTEAFF. The CDR3 region has the DNA TGTGCCAGCAGCTCCGGGACGGTGAACACTGAAGCTTTCTTT. The chain has TRBV7-9 and TRBJ1-1; tentative D call: TRBD1 (5 bases). The germline gives CDR1 SEHNR, CDR2 FQNEAQ (reference sequence). The CDR3 spans 14 residues. V was trimmed by 4 bases and J by 0 bases, leaving 9 bases between them. Combining the CDR3 with reference TRBV7-9 and TRBJ1-1 gives the whole variable domain DTGVSQNPRHKITKRGQNVTFRCDPISEHNRLYWYRQTLGQGPEFLTYFQNEAQLEKSRLLSDRFSAERPKGSFSTLEIQRTEQGDSAMYLCASSSGTVNTEAFFGQGTRLTVV.

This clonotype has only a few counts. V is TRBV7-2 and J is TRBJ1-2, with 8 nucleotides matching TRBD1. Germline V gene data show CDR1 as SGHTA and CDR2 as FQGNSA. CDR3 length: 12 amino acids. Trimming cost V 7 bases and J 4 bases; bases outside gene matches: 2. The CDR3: CASIDRGYGYTF. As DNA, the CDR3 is TGTGCCAGCATTGACAGGGGCTATGGCTACACCTTC. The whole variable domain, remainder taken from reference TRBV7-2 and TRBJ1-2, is GAGVSQSPSNKVTEKGKDVELRCDPISGHTALYWYRQSLGQGLEFLIYFQGNSAPDKSGLPSDRFSAERTGGSVSTLTIQRTQQEDSAVYLCASIDRGYGYTFGSGTRLTVV.

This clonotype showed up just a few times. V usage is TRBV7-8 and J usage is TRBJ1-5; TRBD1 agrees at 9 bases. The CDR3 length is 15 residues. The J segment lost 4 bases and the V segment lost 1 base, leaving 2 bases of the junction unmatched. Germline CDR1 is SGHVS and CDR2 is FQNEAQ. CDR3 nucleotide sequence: TGTGCCAGCAGCTTAGGTGGGACAGGGAATCAGCCCCAGCATTTT. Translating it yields CASSLGGTGNQPQHF.

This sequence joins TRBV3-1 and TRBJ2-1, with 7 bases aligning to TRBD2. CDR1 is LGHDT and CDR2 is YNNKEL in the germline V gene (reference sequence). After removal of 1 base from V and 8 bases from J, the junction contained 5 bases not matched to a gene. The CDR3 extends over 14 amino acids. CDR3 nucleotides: TGTGCCAGCAGCCAAGGCCGAGGGAGGGATGAGCAGTTCTTC. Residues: CASSQGRGRDEQFF.